This TCR beta chain derives from a study of blood T cell repertoires in COVID-19. Deletions cut 7 bases from V and 8 bases from J, with 14 bases between. CDR3 length equals 12 residues. Germline-derived CDR1 and CDR2 are LNHDA and SQIVND (reference sequence). Assay used: immunoSEQ multiplex PCR; TCRdb lists only in-frame clones, some missing. The profile shows about 250,000 clones, approximately 90% of them singletons. Sequenced input: peripheral blood. This chain links TRBV19 with TRBJ1-2; D is perhaps TRBD1 (5 bases). The receptor was isolated from a woman aged 40-49 years who had recovered from COVID-19. This CDR3 is CASTLGQLGYTF. The CDR3 DNA reads TGTGCCAGTACCCTGGGGCAGTTGGGCTACACCTTC.